This T cell receptor (beta chain) was recovered during a study of cytomegalovirus exposure and HLA in healthy donors. The V end lost 2 bases, the J end lost 6 bases, and 13 bases lay between the germline ends. The length of the CDR3 is 14 residues. Germline assignment: CDR1 SGHTA and CDR2 FQGTGA. A multiplex PCR was run with 60 Vbeta primers and 13 Jbeta primers. Generated by immunoSEQ multiplex PCR, the TCRdb table keeps only in-frame clones and is missing some. The sample includes under 200,000 clones, roughly 84% of them seen just once. This clone was found a few times. Its antigen is undetermined. Study findings and constraints: Rarity marked most TCR sequences, yet some public TCRs occurred in many donors. There were reportedly fewer N-insertions in an Asian-associated ancestry cluster than the approximately 670-donor mean, in a later analysis.

The specimen was PBMCs. J is TRBJ1-2 and V is TRBV7-3, with no clear D. This sequence originates from a boy aged 5-17 years in good health and CMV-seronegative. The CDR3 sequence: CASSLRGEKDGYTF. The CDR3, as DNA: TGTGCCAGCAGCTTACGGGGAGAGAAAGATGGCTACACCTTC.